This T cell receptor beta chain is from a study of blood T cells in healthy people across ages. Trimming took 2 bases from V and 7 from J, leaving 15 bases between them. The CDR3 length is 14 residues. Using a J-beta primer mix together with a sample-barcoded 5' primer, a second PCR was run for roughly 6 to 11 cycles. One entry per CDR3 protein results from TCRdb running MiXCR on the 5' RACE reads. The data hold about 780,000 distinct CDR3 sequences, with about 26% observed a single time. This sample also appeared in a second study, on T cells of mothers and their children. From that study: Six or seven children, together with their three healthy Caucasian mothers, made up the donors.

This TCR came from a boy aged 5 to 17 in good health. J is TRBJ2-7 and V is TRBV12-3 or TRBV12-4; D is undetermined. The specimen was blood. The CDR3 DNA follows: TGTGCCAGCAGTTTACGTCTAGGTCCCGCGGAGCAGTACTTC. This sequence encodes CASSLRLGPAEQYF.